This TCR beta chain was captured in a study of blood T cells in healthy people across ages. Study-wide points: The CMV status of each donor remained undetermined, and this could have confounded shifts in expanded clonotypes.

The use of a sample-barcoded 5' primer and a J-beta primer mix characterized a second PCR of about 6 to 11 cycles. TCRdb reanalysed the 5' RACE reads using MiXCR and keeps one entry per CDR3 protein. The sample holds around 1,000,000 distinct CDR3 sequences, approximately 25% seen once. This clonotype was picked up a small number of times. Its specificity is unknown. Each sample had at least 6.5 million PBMCs isolated. The CDR3 loop spans 15 amino acids. Germline CDR1 is SGHTA and CDR2 is FQGNSA. V was clipped by 1 base and J by 8 bases, with 16 bases between them. The same data also contributed to another study, on T cells of mothers and their children. From that paper: TCR recombination output is shaped by thymic selection similarly in related and unrelated pairs.

Sequencing used blood. The chain carries TRBV7-2 and TRBJ2-3, with D possibly being TRBD2 (6 bases). The receptor comes from a girl aged 2-10 years in good health. CDR3 DNA sequence: TGTGCCAGCAGCTTAGAGGGACTTAGGGGTGGTACGCAGTATTTT. Its translation is CASSLEGLRGGTQYF.